The count of the clone carrying this TCR beta chain is one. The PCR ran on 60 Vbeta and 13 Jbeta primers. The table came from immunoSEQ multiplex PCR; TCRdb's copy has only in-frame clones and leaves some out. The sample shows fewer than 200,000 clones, roughly 80% of them seen only once. This specimen comes from a study of cytomegalovirus exposure and HLA in healthy donors. V dropped 0 bases and J dropped 0 bases, with 7 bases sitting between them. This CDR3 is 15 amino acids long. Germline V gene lookup returns CDR1 SGDLS and CDR2 YYNGEE. The material sequenced was PBMCs. The genes are TRBV9 and TRBJ1-3; D remains ambiguous. The receptor was isolated from a boy between 5 and 17 years old in good health and CMV-seronegative. CDR3 nucleotide sequence: TGTGCCAGCAGCGTAGAGGTAGCCTCTGGAAACACCATATATTTT. This gives the protein CASSVEVASGNTIYF.